The rows below give T cell receptor beta chains drawn from one sample of a study of cytomegalovirus exposure and HLA in healthy donors. Sequencing used immunoSEQ multiplex PCR; TCRdb keeps in-frame clones, though not all of them. Here the sample spans 70,000 to 75,000 clones, about 94% being singletons. The sample was PBMCs. Every receptor here comes from a man aged 18-30 years in good health and CMV-seropositive. CDR3s include the opening cysteine and the closing phenylalanine or tryptophan. The order of the fields is J gene, D gene, clone size, V gene, CDR3 protein, CDR3 DNA. D genes are given only for firm matches. A row's size may be missing; if present it is once, few, many or a size class.

j_call: TRBJ2-1; d_call: NA; clone_size: NA; v_call: TRBV19; cdr3_aa: CASSALVRVSGNEQFF; cdr3_nt: TGTGCCAGTAGTGCCCTGGTCAGGGTTTCTGGGAATGAGCAGTTCTTC
j_call: TRBJ1-1; d_call: TRBD1; clone_size: NA; v_call: TRBV18; cdr3_aa: CASSGQGAVNTEAFF; cdr3_nt: TGTGCCAGCTCGGGACAGGGGGCGGTGAACACTGAAGCTTTCTTT
j_call: TRBJ2-3; d_call: TRBD2; clone_size: NA; v_call: TRBV7-8; cdr3_aa: CASSSLVAGAPDTQYF; cdr3_nt: TGTGCCAGCAGCAGCTTAGTAGCGGGGGCCCCAGATACGCAGTATTTT
j_call: TRBJ2-3; d_call: NA; clone_size: once; v_call: TRBV28; cdr3_aa: CASSLGRQVTGSDTQYF; cdr3_nt: TGTGCCAGCAGTTTAGGAAGACAGGTTACTGGGTCAGATACGCAGTATTTT
j_call: TRBJ2-1; d_call: TRBD2; clone_size: NA; v_call: TRBV4-1; cdr3_aa: CASSQDRSSGRAINEQFF; cdr3_nt: TGCGCCAGCAGCCAAGATCGGAGTAGCGGGAGGGCCATTAATGAGCAGTTCTTC
j_call: TRBJ2-7; d_call: TRBD1; clone_size: NA; v_call: TRBV29-1; cdr3_aa: CSTDTGTGLDEQYF; cdr3_nt: TGCAGCACCGATACCGGGACAGGTCTCGACGAGCAGTACTTC
j_call: TRBJ1-1; d_call: TRBD1; clone_size: NA; v_call: TRBV5-1; cdr3_aa: CASSSLRTGTQEAFF; cdr3_nt: TGCGCCAGCAGCTCCCTCCGGACAGGAACACAAGAAGCTTTCTTT
j_call: TRBJ2-5; d_call: NA; clone_size: NA; v_call: TRBV28; cdr3_aa: CASRTQGQETQYF; cdr3_nt: TGTGCCAGCAGAACACAGGGACAAGAGACCCAGTACTTC
j_call: TRBJ2-5; d_call: NA; clone_size: NA; v_call: TRBV11-3; cdr3_aa: CASSQGPAETQYF; cdr3_nt: TGTGCCAGCAGCCAGGGCCCGGCTGAGACCCAGTACTTC
j_call: TRBJ1-1; d_call: NA; clone_size: NA; v_call: TRBV6-1; cdr3_aa: CASSATGRYTEAFF; cdr3_nt: TGTGCCAGCAGTGCTACAGGGCGGTACACTGAAGCTTTCTTT
j_call: TRBJ2-7; d_call: NA; clone_size: NA; v_call: TRBV10-3; cdr3_aa: CAISEGTDGYEQYF; cdr3_nt: TGTGCCATCAGTGAAGGAACAGACGGCTACGAGCAGTACTTC
j_call: TRBJ2-5; d_call: NA; clone_size: few; v_call: TRBV30; cdr3_aa: CAWSSDYVMETQYF; cdr3_nt: TGTGCCTGGAGTTCGGACTACGTGATGGAGACCCAGTACTTC
j_call: TRBJ1-2; d_call: NA; clone_size: NA; v_call: TRBV6-1; cdr3_aa: CASTVDLRARKGYTF; cdr3_nt: TGTGCCAGCACGGTCGATCTCAGGGCCCGAAAGGGCTACACCTTC